This T cell receptor beta chain came from a study of blood T cells in healthy people across ages. Alongside a J-beta primer mix, a sample-barcoded 5' primer served in a second PCR lasting roughly 7 to 11 cycles. TCRdb re-derived calls from the 5' RACE reads in MiXCR, one entry per CDR3 protein. The sample gives about 930,000 distinct CDR3 sequences, 25% to 30% of which show up once; 10% is in the top ten. The CDR3 has 17 residues. Trimming cost V 6 bases and J 2 bases, with 19 bases left between them. This clonotype appeared a few times. This same sample was also part of a study on T cells of mothers and their children. Per that study: Each mother yielded more than 8 million TCR beta CDR3 reads. Each child yielded several million reads. Overlap ran slightly, non-significantly higher for related than unrelated mother-child pairs. The authors detected no persistent microchimeric T cell clones.

The J gene is TRBJ2-2, the V gene TRBV12-3 or TRBV12-4; D could derive from TRBD1 or TRBD2 (5 bases each). The clonotype was recovered from a woman in her thirties or forties in good health. Source material: blood. The CDR3 sequence: CASRPARDGINTGELFF. CDR3 DNA sequence: TGTGCCAGCAGGCCTGCCCGGGACGGAATTAACACCGGGGAGCTGTTTTTT.